The present T cell receptor beta chain was sequenced within a study of CD8 T cells in ankylosing spondylitis. Notes on the study in general: In ankylosing spondylitis patients, matched synovial fluid reportedly showed significant enrichment of disease-linked clones. Earlier work had already found some motif variants in reactive arthritis synovial fluid and blood.

CDR3 length: 11 residues. The germline CDR1 and CDR2 sequences are SGHRS and YFSETQ. V lost 0 bases and J lost 6, with 0 bases in between. The table lists this clonotype with many counts. Its antigen is as yet unknown. TCRdb analysed the 5' RACE reads with MiXCR anew, one entry per CDR3 protein. The data contain about 130,000 distinct CDR3 sequences, approximately 7.3% of them singletons. The chain couples TRBV5-1 to TRBJ2-2; D unresolved. Sequenced sample: blood, either unsorted or a sorted T cell fraction (not recorded which). The receptor's source is a female donor with ankylosing spondylitis or in good health (not recorded which). The CDR3 nucleotides read TGCGCCAGCAGCTTGGCCGGGGAGCTGTTTTTT. Translated: CASSLAGELFF.